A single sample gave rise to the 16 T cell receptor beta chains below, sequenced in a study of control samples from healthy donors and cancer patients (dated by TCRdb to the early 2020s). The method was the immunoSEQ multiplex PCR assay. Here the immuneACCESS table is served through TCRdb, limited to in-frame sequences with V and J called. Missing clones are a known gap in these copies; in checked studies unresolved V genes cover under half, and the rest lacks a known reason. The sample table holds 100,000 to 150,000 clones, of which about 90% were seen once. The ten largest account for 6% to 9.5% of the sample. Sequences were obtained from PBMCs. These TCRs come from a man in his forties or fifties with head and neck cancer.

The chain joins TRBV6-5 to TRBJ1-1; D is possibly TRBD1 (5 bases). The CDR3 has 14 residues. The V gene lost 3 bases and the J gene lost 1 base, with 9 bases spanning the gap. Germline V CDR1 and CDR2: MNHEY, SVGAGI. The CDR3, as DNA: TGTGCCAGCAGTTATAGACAGCCGAACACTGAAGCTTTCTTT. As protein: CASSYRQPNTEAFF.

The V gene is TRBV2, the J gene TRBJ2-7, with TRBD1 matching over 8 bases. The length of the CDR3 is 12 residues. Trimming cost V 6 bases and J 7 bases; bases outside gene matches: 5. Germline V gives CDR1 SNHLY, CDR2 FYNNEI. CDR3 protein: CASRAGGREQYF. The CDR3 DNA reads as TGTGCCAGCAGGGCAGGGGGCAGGGAGCAGTACTTC.

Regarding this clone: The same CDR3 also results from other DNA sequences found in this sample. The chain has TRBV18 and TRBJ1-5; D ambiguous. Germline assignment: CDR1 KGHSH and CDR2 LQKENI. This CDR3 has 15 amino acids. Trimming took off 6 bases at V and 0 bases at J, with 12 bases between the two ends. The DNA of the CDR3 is TGTGCCAGCTCGCCGACGGGGAATAGCAATCAGCCCCAGCATTTT. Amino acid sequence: CASSPTGNSNQPQHF.

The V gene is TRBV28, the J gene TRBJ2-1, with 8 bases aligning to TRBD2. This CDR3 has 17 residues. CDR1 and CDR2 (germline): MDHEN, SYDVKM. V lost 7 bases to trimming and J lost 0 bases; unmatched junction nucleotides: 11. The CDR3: CASTRGGTVSSYNEQFF. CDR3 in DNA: TGTGCCAGCACCCGGGGGGGGACGGTAAGCTCCTACAATGAGCAGTTCTTC.

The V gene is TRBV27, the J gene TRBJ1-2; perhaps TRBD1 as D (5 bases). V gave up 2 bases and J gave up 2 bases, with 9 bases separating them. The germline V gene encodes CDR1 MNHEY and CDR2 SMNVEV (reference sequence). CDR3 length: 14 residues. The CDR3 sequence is CASSLRQGNYGYTF. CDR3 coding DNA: TGTGCCAGCAGTTTACGGCAGGGAAACTATGGCTACACCTTC.

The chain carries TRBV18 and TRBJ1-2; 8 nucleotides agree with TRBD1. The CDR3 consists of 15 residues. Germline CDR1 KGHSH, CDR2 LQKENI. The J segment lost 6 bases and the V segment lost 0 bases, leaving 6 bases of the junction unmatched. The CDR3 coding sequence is TGTGCCAGCTCACCACCGGCCAGGGGGCTTCATGGCTACACCTTC. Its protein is CASSPPARGLHGYTF. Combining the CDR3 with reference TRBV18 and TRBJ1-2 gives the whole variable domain NAGVMQNPRHLVRRRGQEARLRCSPMKGHSHVYWYRQLPEEGLKFMVYLQKENIIDESGMPKERFSAEFPKEGPSILRIQQVVRGDSAAYFCASSPPARGLHGYTFGSGTRLTVV.

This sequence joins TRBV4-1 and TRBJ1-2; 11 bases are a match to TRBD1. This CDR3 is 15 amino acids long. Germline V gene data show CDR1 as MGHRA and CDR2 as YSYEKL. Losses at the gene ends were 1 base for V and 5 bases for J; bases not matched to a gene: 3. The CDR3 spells CASSQAGTGGYGYTF. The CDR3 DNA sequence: TGCGCCAGCAGCCAAGCCGGGACAGGGGGGTATGGCTACACCTTC.

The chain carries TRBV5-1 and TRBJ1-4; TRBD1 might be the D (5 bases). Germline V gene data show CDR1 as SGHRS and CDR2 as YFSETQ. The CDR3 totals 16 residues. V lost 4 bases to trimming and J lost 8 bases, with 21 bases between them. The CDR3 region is CASSRGDSATGEKLFF. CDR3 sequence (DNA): TGCGCCAGCAGCCGTGGGGACTCCGCAACGGGGGAAAAACTGTTTTTT.

CDR3 sequence: CSVQDFSNQPQHF. The CDR3 DNA reads as TGCAGCGTCCAGGACTTTAGCAATCAGCCCCAGCATTTT. The chain has TRBV29-1 and TRBJ1-5; D is unclear. The germline V and J ends were trimmed by 6 bases and 0 bases, with 9 bases remaining between them. Germline-derived CDR1 and CDR2 are SQVTM and ANQGSEA. This CDR3 region has 13 residues.

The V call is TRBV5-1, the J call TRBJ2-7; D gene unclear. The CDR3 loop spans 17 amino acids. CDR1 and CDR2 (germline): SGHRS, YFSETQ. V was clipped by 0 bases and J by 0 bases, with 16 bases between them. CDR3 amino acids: CASSLEPGRPSSYEQYF. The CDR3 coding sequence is TGCGCCAGCAGCTTGGAGCCAGGCCGTCCTAGCTCCTACGAGCAGTACTTC.

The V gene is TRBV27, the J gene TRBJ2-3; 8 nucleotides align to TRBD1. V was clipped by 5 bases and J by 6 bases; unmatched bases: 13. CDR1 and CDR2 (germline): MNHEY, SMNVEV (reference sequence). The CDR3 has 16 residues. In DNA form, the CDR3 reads TGTGCCAGCAGTCCCCGGACAGGGAGAGGTGGGGATACGCAGTATTTT. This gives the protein CASSPRTGRGGDTQYF.

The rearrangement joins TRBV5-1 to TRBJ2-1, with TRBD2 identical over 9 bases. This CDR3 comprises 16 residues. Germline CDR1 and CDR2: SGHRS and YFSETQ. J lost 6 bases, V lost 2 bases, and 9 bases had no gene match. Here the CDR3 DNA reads TGCGCCAGCAGCTTAGGAACCGGGACTAGCCTCAATGAGCAGTTCTTC. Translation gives CASSLGTGTSLNEQFF.

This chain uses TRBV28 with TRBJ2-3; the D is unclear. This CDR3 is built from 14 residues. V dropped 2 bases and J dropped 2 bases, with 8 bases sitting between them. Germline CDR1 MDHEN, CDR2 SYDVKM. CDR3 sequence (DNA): TGTGCCAGCAGTTTAATGGGGTCCACAGATACGCAGTATTTT. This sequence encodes CASSLMGSTDTQYF.

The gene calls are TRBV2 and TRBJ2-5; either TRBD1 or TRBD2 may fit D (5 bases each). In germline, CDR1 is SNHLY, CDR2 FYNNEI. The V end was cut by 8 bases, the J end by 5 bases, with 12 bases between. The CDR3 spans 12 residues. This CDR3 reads CASPGTYETQYF. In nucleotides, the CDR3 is TGTGCCAGCCCCGGGACGTACGAGACCCAGTACTTC.

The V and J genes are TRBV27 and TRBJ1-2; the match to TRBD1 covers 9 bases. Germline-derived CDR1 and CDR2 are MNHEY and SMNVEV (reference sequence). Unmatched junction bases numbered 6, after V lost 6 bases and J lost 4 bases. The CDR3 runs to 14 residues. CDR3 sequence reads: CASSPGQGSYGYTF. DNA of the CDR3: TGTGCCAGCAGCCCGGGACAGGGAAGCTATGGCTACACCTTC.

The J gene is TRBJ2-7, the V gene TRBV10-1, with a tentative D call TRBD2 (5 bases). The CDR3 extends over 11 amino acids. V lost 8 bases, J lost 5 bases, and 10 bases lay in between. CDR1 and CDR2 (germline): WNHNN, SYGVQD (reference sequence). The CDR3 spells CASRRTHEQYF. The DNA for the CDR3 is TGCGCCAGCCGCCGGACTCACGAGCAGTACTTC.